These 8 T cell receptor beta chains were sequenced from one sample in a study of blood T cell repertoires in COVID-19 (dated by TCRdb to about 2020). The protocol used for the library was the immunoSEQ multiplex PCR assay. TCRdb obtained this table from immuneACCESS and retained in-frame rearrangements with V and J assigned. These tables miss some clones; where compared with another copy, unresolved V genes account for less than half of the shortfall, and the remainder is unexplained. The sample table contains roughly 20,000 clones; only one count was recorded for nearly 90% of them. The biggest ten clones account for about 8.6% of the sample. The sample taken for sequencing was peripheral blood. Receptors originate from a human donor with active COVID-19. The donor label of this sample is uncertain.

As for this clone: One junction end disagrees with the germline gene, perhaps due to a read error. The CDR3 DNA follows: TGTGCCAGCAGCCAAGATTGGAGGGGCCTTTTCCAGTTC. Translated: CASSQDWRGLFQF. The chain employs TRBV14 and TRBJ1-2; D might be TRBD1 (5 bases). CDR3 length: 13 amino acids. CDR1 and CDR2 from the germline V gene are SGHDN and FVKESK.

The rearrangement uses TRBV13 and TRBJ2-7; tentatively, D is TRBD2 (5 bases). This CDR3 region has 15 residues. Germline V gene data show CDR1 as PRHDT and CDR2 as FYEKMQ (reference sequence). With 5 bases removed from V and 0 bases from J, the gap between germline ends came to 14 bases. CDR3 nucleotide sequence: TGTGCCAGCAGCCCCTCCCCCCGGGGCTCCTACGAGCAGTACTTC. Its translation is CASSPSPRGSYEQYF.

This clone was seen a few times. The J gene is TRBJ1-2, the V gene TRBV19; 7 bases agree with TRBD1. Germline lookup yields CDR1 LNHDA and CDR2 SQIVND (reference sequence). The CDR3 totals 12 residues. Germline trimming cut 6 bases from V and 4 bases from J; bases unmatched to any gene: 2. In nucleotides, the CDR3 is TGTGCCAGTAGAGGGGACAGCTATGGCTACACCTTC. It encodes CASRGDSYGYTF.

This rearrangement joins TRBV10-3 to TRBJ2-1, with TRBD2 matching over 9 bases. Germline CDR1 and CDR2: ENHRY and SYGVKD. The CDR3 runs to 16 residues. V was clipped by 3 bases and J by 8 bases; unmatched bases: 11. CDR3 DNA sequence: TGTGCCATCAGTGATTGGAGTAGCGGGAGTAGGCATGAGCAGTTCTTC. This translates into CAISDWSSGSRHEQFF.

This chain joins TRBV19 and TRBJ2-7, with D tentatively TRBD1 (5 bases). This CDR3 has 14 residues. The V gene's germline CDR1 is LNHDA and CDR2 SQIVND (reference sequence). Trimming removed 5 bases at V and 3 bases at J, with 14 bases between. CDR3 loop: CASSPQTASYEQYF. CDR3 DNA sequence: TGTGCCAGTAGTCCGCAGACAGCCAGCTACGAGCAGTACTTC.

This sequence joins TRBV5-4 and TRBJ2-7; D remains unclear. Germline lookup yields CDR1 SGHNT and CDR2 YYREEE (reference sequence). Trimming cost V 0 bases and J 2 bases, with 12 bases left between them. The CDR3 covers 15 residues. The chain's CDR3 is CASSLDRGLTYEQYF. CDR3 bases: TGTGCCAGCAGCTTGGATAGAGGTTTGACCTACGAGCAGTACTTC.

This chain connects TRBV6-5 to TRBJ2-3; TRBD2 aligns across 10 bases. This CDR3 contains 16 residues. Losses at the gene ends were 4 bases for V and 0 bases for J; bases not matched to a gene: 4. CDR1 is MNHEY and CDR2 is SVGAGI in the germline V gene. DNA for the CDR3: TGTGCCAGCAGTTCCCGGACTAGCGGAAGCACAGATACGCAGTATTTT. It codes for CASSSRTSGSTDTQYF.

V gene TRBV12-3 or TRBV12-4 combines with J gene TRBJ2-1; D not resolved. The CDR3 loop spans 13 amino acids. Trimming removed 7 bases at V and 5 bases at J, with 12 bases between. In DNA form, the CDR3 reads TGTGCCAGCATTTCGACTCCAAACAATGAGCAGTTCTTC. Encoded protein: CASISTPNNEQFF.